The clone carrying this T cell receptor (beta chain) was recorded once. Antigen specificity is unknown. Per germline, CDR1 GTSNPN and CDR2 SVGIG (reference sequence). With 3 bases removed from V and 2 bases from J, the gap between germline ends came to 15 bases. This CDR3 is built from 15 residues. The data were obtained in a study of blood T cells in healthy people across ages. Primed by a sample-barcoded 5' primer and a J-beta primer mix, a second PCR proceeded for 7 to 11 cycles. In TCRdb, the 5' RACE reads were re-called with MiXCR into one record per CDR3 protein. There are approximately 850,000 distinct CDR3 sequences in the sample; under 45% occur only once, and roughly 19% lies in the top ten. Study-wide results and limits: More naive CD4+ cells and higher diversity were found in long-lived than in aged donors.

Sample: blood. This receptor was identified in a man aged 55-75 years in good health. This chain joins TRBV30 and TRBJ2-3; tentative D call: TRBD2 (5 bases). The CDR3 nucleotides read TGTGCCTGGAGCGGCGGGTCGGGGAACACAGATACGCAGTATTTT. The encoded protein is CAWSGGSGNTDTQYF. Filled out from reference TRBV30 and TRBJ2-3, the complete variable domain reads SQTIHQWPATLVQPVGSPLSLECTVEGTSNPNLYWYRQAAGRGLQLLFYSVGIGQISSEVPQNLSASRPQDRQFILSSKKLLLSDSGFYLCAWSGGSGNTDTQYFGPGTRLTVL.